These T cell receptor beta chains were read from a single sample in a study of blood T cell repertoires in COVID-19. Data came from immunoSEQ multiplex PCR; TCRdb stores just in-frame clones and leaves some out. The sample consists of some 420,000 clones, approximately 90% of them appearing once. The sample consisted of PBMCs or T cells enriched from blood (not recorded which). The receptors stem from a man aged 30 to 45 who had recovered from COVID-19. The CDR3 runs from the conserved cysteine through the conserved F or W. D genes are given only for firm matches. Clone sizes are given selectively: once, few, many, or a class where the clone is expanded.

V gene	CDR3 length	J gene	clone size	D gene	CDR3 DNA	CDR3 protein
TRBV23-1	20	TRBJ1-5	-	-	TGCGCCAGCAGTCAACCACAGGGTAGGGCCAACATCTATAGCAATCAGCCCCAGCATTTT	CASSQPQGRANIYSNQPQHF
TRBV3-1/TRBV3-2	14	TRBJ2-7	-	-	TGTGCCAGCAGCCAAGCCGGGAGCGCCTACGAGCAGTACTTC	CASSQAGSAYEQYF
TRBV19	15	TRBJ1-4	-	-	TGTGCCAGTAGTATGAATGCTGGGGGCTACGAAAAACTGTTTTTT	CASSMNAGGYEKLFF
TRBV19	17	TRBJ2-2	-	-	TGTGCCAGTAGTATCCCCGGGTCTAGCGACTACACCGGGGAGCTGTTTTTT	CASSIPGSSDYTGELFF
TRBV9	14	TRBJ2-2	-	TRBD1	TGTGCCAGCACCCGGGACAGAGCCCCCGGGGAGCTGTTTTTT	CASTRDRAPGELFF
TRBV7-8	14	TRBJ2-7	-	TRBD1	TGTGCCAGCAGCTTAAGGGGACAGGGCTACGAGCAGTACTTC	CASSLRGQGYEQYF
TRBV10-3	15	TRBJ1-6	once	TRBD1	TGTGCCATCAGTGAGTCCGGGACAGGTGGTTCACCCCTCCACTTT	CAISESGTGGSPLHF
TRBV6-2/TRBV6-3	13	TRBJ2-7	-	-	TGTGCCAGCAGTTACGGGCTCTCCTACGAGCAGTACTTC	CASSYGLSYEQYF
TRBV3-1/TRBV3-2	13	TRBJ1-1	-	-	TGTGCCAGCAGCCAAGCCAGTATCGTTGAAGCTTTCTTT	CASSQASIVEAFF
TRBV28	14	TRBJ1-2	once	-	TGTGCCAGCAGTTACGGCCAGCTAGACTATGGCTACACCTTC	CASSYGQLDYGYTF
TRBV25-1	15	TRBJ1-6	-	TRBD1	TGTGCCAGCAGTCCCCGGGACAGGGGCTACTCACCCCTCCACTTT	CASSPRDRGYSPLHF
TRBV27	14	TRBJ2-7	-	-	TGTGCCAGCAGAATCGACAATCGGGGGAACGAGCAGTACTTC	CASRIDNRGNEQYF
TRBV29-1	14	TRBJ1-5	-	TRBD1	TGCAGCGCCACTACAGGGGGCGTCGGACAGCCCCAGCATTTT	CSATTGGVGQPQHF
TRBV3-1/TRBV3-2	14	TRBJ1-4	-	-	TGTGCCAGCAGCCAGGAACAGGGTGGGGAAAAACTGTTTTTT	CASSQEQGGEKLFF
TRBV15	15	TRBJ1-5	-	TRBD1	TGTGCCACCAGCCGGGACAGGGTGGGTAATCAGCCCCAGCATTTT	CATSRDRVGNQPQHF
TRBV5-1	15	TRBJ1-6	-	-	TGCGCCAGCAGCTTAGTGACCAGCGGTAATTCACCCCTCCACTTT	CASSLVTSGNSPLHF
TRBV18	13	TRBJ2-7	-	TRBD1	TGTGCCAGCTCACCGGACAGGGCCTACGAGCAGTACTTC	CASSPDRAYEQYF
TRBV6-1	12	TRBJ2-5	-	TRBD2	TGTGCCAGCAGTGAGGGACTAGCTCCTCAGTACTTC	CASSEGLAPQYF
TRBV4-2	15	TRBJ1-5	once	-	TGTGCCAGCAGCCAAGCAGAAGATAGCAATCAGCCCCAGCATTTT	CASSQAEDSNQPQHF
TRBV3-1/TRBV3-2	13	TRBJ1-2	once	-	TGTGCCAGCAGCCAAGACAGTTTCTATGGCTACACCTTC	CASSQDSFYGYTF
TRBV7-2	15	TRBJ1-1	-	-	TGTGCCAGCAGCCCTCAGGGGCATACGAACACTGAAGCTTTCTTT	CASSPQGHTNTEAFF
TRBV5-4	16	TRBJ2-3	-	TRBD2	TGTGCCAGCAGCCCCCCAACTAGCGTTAGAGGAGATACGCAGTATTTT	CASSPPTSVRGDTQYF
TRBV5-6	16	TRBJ2-4	-	-	TGTGCCAGCAGCTTGGGGCAGGGGAGCCAGAAAAACATTCAGTACTTC	CASSLGQGSQKNIQYF
TRBV5-1	15	TRBJ1-4	-	-	TGCGCCAGCAGCCTCACTGCAGGGGCTAATGAAAAACTGTTTTTT	CASSLTAGANEKLFF
TRBV12-3/TRBV12-4	11	TRBJ1-3	-	-	TGTGCCAGCAGTGGGACTTGGCCCATATATTTT	CASSGTWPIYF
TRBV2	15	TRBJ1-2	-	TRBD1	TGTGCCAGCAGAAAAGACCGGACAGGGAACTATGGCTACACCTTC	CASRKDRTGNYGYTF
TRBV15	16	TRBJ1-2	-	-	TGTGCCACCAGCAGAGATGTACAGGATGCCCGGTATGGCTACACCTTC	CATSRDVQDARYGYTF
TRBV14	16	TRBJ1-2	-	TRBD1	TGTGCCAGCAGCCAAGGGGATCAGGGGGGTAACTATGGCTACACCTTC	CASSQGDQGGNYGYTF